This T cell receptor (beta chain) was sequenced in a study of cytomegalovirus exposure and HLA in healthy donors. Study as a whole: There were over 350 genotyped donors. Of these, 81% fell in the genetic ancestry cluster associated with self-reported Caucasian donors.

Trimming left V 2 bases short and J 7 bases short, with 18 bases between. The length of the CDR3 is 15 residues. Germline V gives CDR1 SGHAT, CDR2 FQNNGV. The primer mix had 60 Vbeta and 13 Jbeta primers. Method: immunoSEQ multiplex PCR; TCRdb's copy keeps in-frame clones and lacks some. Of 120,000 to 150,000 clones listed, roughly 80% were seen once; the top ten hold approximately 8.3%. Study results and limitations: Confirmation in vitro established that a few CMV-associated chains were specific for CMV antigens. Overall, approximately 150 TCR beta chains were annotated as cytomegalovirus-associated.

About this clone: Its specificity is not known.

The source is a woman aged 45-65 years in good health and CMV-seropositive. This rearrangement joins TRBV11-2 to TRBJ2-7, with a weak D call TRBD2 (5 bases). Material: PBMCs. The CDR3: CASSLSGGTTGEQYF. Written as DNA, the CDR3 is TGTGCCAGCAGCTTATCGGGCGGAACTACGGGGGAGCAGTACTTC.